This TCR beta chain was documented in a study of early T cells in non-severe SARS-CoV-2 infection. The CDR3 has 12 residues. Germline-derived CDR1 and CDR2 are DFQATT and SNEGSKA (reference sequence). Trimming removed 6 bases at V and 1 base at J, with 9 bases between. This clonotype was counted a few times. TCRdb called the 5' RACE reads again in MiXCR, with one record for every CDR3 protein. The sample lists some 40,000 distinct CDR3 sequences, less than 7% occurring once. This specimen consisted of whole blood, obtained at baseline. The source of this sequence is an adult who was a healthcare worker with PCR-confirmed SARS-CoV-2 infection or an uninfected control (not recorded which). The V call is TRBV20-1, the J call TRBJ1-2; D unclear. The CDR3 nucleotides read TGCAGTGCCGAGACTGATAACTATGGCTACACCTTC. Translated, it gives CSAETDNYGYTF.